These 5 T cell receptor beta chains came from one sample sequenced in a study of blood T cell repertoires in COVID-19. Libraries were prepared by immunoSEQ multiplex PCR; TCRdb keeps only in-frame clonotypes and omits some of them. The profile shows about 44,000 clones, roughly 88% of them singletons. Sequences were obtained from peripheral blood. The origin of the receptors is a woman aged 40 to 49 with acute or convalescent COVID-19.

This clone was detected only a few times. V and J are TRBV21-1 and TRBJ1-6; TRBD1, the D gene given by the table, was not confirmed from the DNA. TRBV21-1 is designated a pseudogene. The CDR3 length is 15 residues. CDR3 in amino acids: CASSKRGTGTSPLHF. The CDR3 nucleotides are TGTGCCAGCAGCAAAAGGGGTACAGGGACTTCACCCCTCCACTTT.

The chain employs TRBV7-3 and TRBJ2-3, with 7 bases lining up with TRBD1. CDR3 length equals 15 residues. Germline V gene data show CDR1 as SGHTA and CDR2 as FQGTGA. V gave up 5 bases and J gave up 11 bases; unmatched junction bases: 16. CDR3 sequence (DNA): TGTGCCAGCAGCAGGGACAGTACCGGCATTTTGGAGCAGTATTTT. As protein: CASSRDSTGILEQYF.

The chain couples TRBV7-9 to TRBJ1-1, with a tentative D call TRBD1 (5 bases). Germline CDR1 SEHNR, CDR2 FQNEAQ (reference sequence). V was clipped by 6 bases and J by 10 bases, with 15 bases between them. This CDR3 has 12 amino acids. The CDR3 loop reads CASSLEGRGAFF. CDR3 coding DNA: TGTGCCAGCAGTTTGGAGGGGAGGGGAGCTTTCTTT.

The chain uses TRBV5-1 and TRBJ1-4; D is possibly TRBD1 (6 bases). This CDR3 has 15 amino acids. The germline V gene has CDR1 SGHRS and CDR2 YFSETQ. Trimming left V 3 bases short and J 8 bases short, with 17 bases between. The CDR3 DNA sequence: TGCGCCAGCAGCTCAGGCCGGGACATTGACGAAAAACTGTTTTTT. Residues: CASSSGRDIDEKLFF. The entire variable domain, with the rest obtained from reference TRBV5-1 and TRBJ1-4, is as follows: KAGVTQTPRYLIKTRGQQVTLSCSPISGHRSVSWYQQTPGQGLQFLFEYFSETQRNKGNFPGRFSGRQFSNSRSEMNVSTLELGDSALYLCASSSGRDIDEKLFFGSGTQLSVL.

This rearrangement joins TRBV5-1 to TRBJ2-6, with D possibly TRBD1 on 6 matching bases. V was shortened by 4 bases and J by 4 bases, with 18 bases between the two germline ends. Germline CDR1 SGHRS, CDR2 YFSETQ. This CDR3 region has 17 residues. CDR3 sequence reads: CASSETGWNGGANVLTF. The DNA of the CDR3 is TGCGCCAGCAGCGAGACAGGTTGGAACGGGGGGGCCAACGTCCTGACTTTC.